The 4 T cell receptor beta chains below were found in one sample sequenced in a study of technical replicates of blood from several donors. The assay was immunoSEQ multiplex PCR, and TCRdb's table has in-frame clones only and misses some. The sample includes tens of thousands of clones, roughly nine tenths of them seen just once. The sample consisted of PBMCs. Every receptor here comes from a human donor in good health. Some clones in this sample may be carry-over from other donors' samples.

The table lists this clone with a count of one. This rearrangement joins TRBV4-2 to TRBJ1-3; no clear D gene. Germline V gene lookup returns CDR1 LGHNA and CDR2 YNFKEQ. CDR3 size: 15 residues. Trimming pared 4 bases from V and 4 bases from J, leaving 14 bases between. The CDR3, as DNA: TGTGCCAGCAGCCGGGAGGGAGTAGGGGGAAACACCATATATTTT. Its translation: CASSREGVGGNTIYF.

The genes are TRBV9 and TRBJ1-1; 8 nucleotides match TRBD1. The CDR3 length is 14 residues. The V gene's germline CDR1 is SGDLS and CDR2 YYNGEE. J was trimmed by 10 bases and V by 0 bases; bases with no gene match: 8. In nucleotides, the CDR3 is TGTGCCAGCAGCGTAGGCGTGACAGGGGAAAGAGCTTTCTTT. It codes for CASSVGVTGERAFF.

The V gene is TRBV19, the J gene TRBJ1-4, with D possibly TRBD1 on 5 matching bases. CDR1 and CDR2 (germline): LNHDA, SQIVND (reference sequence). The CDR3 is 12 amino acids. The V end was cut by 3 bases, the J end by 8 bases, with 7 bases between. CDR3 residues: CASSIGAEKLFF. In DNA form, the CDR3 reads TGTGCCAGTAGTATTGGGGCAGAAAAACTGTTTTTT.

Here the CDR3 DNA reads TGTGCCAGCAGTTTATCGGGTGGGGGGAGCGCTCGAGGTACGCAGTATTTT. This encodes CASSLSGGGSARGTQYF. The chain has TRBV27 and TRBJ2-3; D may be TRBD2 (6 bases). Germline V CDR1 and CDR2: MNHEY, SMNVEV (reference sequence). V was cut by 0 bases and J by 8 bases, with 21 bases left in between. The CDR3 has 17 amino acids.